This T cell receptor (beta chain) was documented in a study of T-cell memory formation after mild COVID-19. V lost 0 bases to trimming and J lost 0 bases, with 12 bases between them. Looked up from germline, CDR1 is MGHRA and CDR2 is YSYEKL. CDR3 length: 16 amino acids. TCRdb fed the 5' RACE reads into MiXCR, producing one record per CDR3 protein. The sample records over 350,000 distinct CDR3 sequences, around 24% being singletons. This chain uses TRBV4-1 with TRBJ2-7; the D gene could be TRBD1 or TRBD2 (5 bases each). Source material: PBMCs or a T cell subset sorted from them (not recorded which). The TCR was taken from an adult woman who had mild COVID-19 (a few samples of this study predate the infection). Cell type and time point are not known. The CDR3 loop reads CASSQEPGPDSYEQYF. In DNA form, the CDR3 reads TGCGCCAGCAGCCAAGAGCCGGGACCGGACTCCTACGAGCAGTACTTC.